A selection of T cell receptor beta chains follows, all from one sample in a study of neoadjuvant anti-PD-1 for oral cavity cancer. Generated by immunoSEQ multiplex PCR, the TCRdb table keeps only in-frame clones and is missing some. The sample yields approximately 12,000 clones, roughly 60% seen once. The source material was tumor tissue, sampled before nivolumab (anti-PD-1) treatment. The receptors come from a person between 40 and 85 years old with oral cavity squamous cell carcinoma. The donor label of this sample is uncertain. Each CDR3 is given with its conserved first and last residue. Clone size, where shown, is once, few, many, or a class for clones that have expanded.

cdr3_aa,v_call,clone_size,j_call
CASSPLGAVGEKLFF,TRBV7-9,once,TRBJ1-4
CASSPWDEQFF,TRBV18,few,TRBJ2-1
CASGQEGGQGTYGYTF,TRBV4-2,NA,TRBJ1-2
CASSWTGAPNTEAFF,TRBV28,NA,TRBJ1-1
CASFSGGLTGELFF,TRBV18,NA,TRBJ2-2
CASRPGTGDTQPQHF,TRBV7-6,few,TRBJ1-5
CASSLGGTQYF,TRBV6-6,few,TRBJ2-3
CASSYDSSSYEQYF,TRBV2,large,TRBJ2-7
CASSDRRGGSGNTIYF,TRBV2,NA,TRBJ1-3
CASSLGDRDEAFF,TRBV7-8,NA,TRBJ1-1
CAWSVRDRGHCTF,TRBV30,NA,TRBJ1-2
CASSADPTAQNTEAFF,TRBV5-4,few,TRBJ1-1
CASSFDFANTGELFF,TRBV5-4,NA,TRBJ2-2
CASSQTGAEEKLFF,TRBV4-1,once,TRBJ1-4
CASTIAGQRGEQFF,TRBV19,NA,TRBJ2-1
CASRQEGARQPQHF,TRBV6-1,NA,TRBJ1-5
CASSVGGKRTDTQYF,TRBV6-4,NA,TRBJ2-3
CASSLGGPLAKNIQYF,TRBV28,NA,TRBJ2-4
CASSALEAPDQPQHF,TRBV9,NA,TRBJ1-5
CASSSPGQGIAGELFF,TRBV28,NA,TRBJ2-2
CAWSVQGETQYF,TRBV30,large,TRBJ2-5
CASSLTTNTGELFF,TRBV5-4,NA,TRBJ2-2
CASSLRGTGGNEQFF,TRBV11-3,NA,TRBJ2-1
CASTPLAGGPGTGELFF,TRBV2,few,TRBJ2-2
CASSQGAGLKLFF,TRBV14,NA,TRBJ1-4
CAWSVSGTLLQQYF,TRBV30,NA,TRBJ2-7
CASSPGLYGYTF,TRBV2,once,TRBJ1-2
CAWRWTGPNYGYTF,TRBV30,NA,TRBJ1-2
CATSTLRGGPVEQYF,TRBV15,NA,TRBJ2-7
CSVGRGNDVGYTF,TRBV29-1,NA,TRBJ1-2
CASSSNVGTRNTGELFF,TRBV27,NA,TRBJ2-2
CASGGSSHSGANVLTF,TRBV5-4,few,TRBJ2-6
CATEKGAGGELFF,TRBV19,NA,TRBJ2-2
CASSTAGGTGANVLTF,TRBV19,NA,TRBJ2-6
CASSPGLDSGNTIYF,TRBV5-1,NA,TRBJ1-3
CASTKPTTGGFGNSPLHF,TRBV2,once,TRBJ1-6
CATSRARSSGGFAEAFF,TRBV15,few,TRBJ1-1
CASRPLAGAGETQYF,TRBV2,NA,TRBJ2-5
CASSPGGGGATDTQYF,TRBV18,NA,TRBJ2-3
CASSDSTGDEQFF,TRBV6-4,NA,TRBJ2-1
CASKSSLNTEAFF,TRBV19,NA,TRBJ1-1
CSARGDGYTF,TRBV20-1,few,TRBJ1-2
CAISESQASGDYNEQFF,TRBV10-3,few,TRBJ2-1
CASSRDRANTEAFF,TRBV5-6,NA,TRBJ1-1
CASRLWGDQPQHF,TRBV27,few,TRBJ1-5
CASSLPAGGETQYF,TRBV28,NA,TRBJ2-5
CASSPRTGLGSPLHF,TRBV28,NA,TRBJ1-6